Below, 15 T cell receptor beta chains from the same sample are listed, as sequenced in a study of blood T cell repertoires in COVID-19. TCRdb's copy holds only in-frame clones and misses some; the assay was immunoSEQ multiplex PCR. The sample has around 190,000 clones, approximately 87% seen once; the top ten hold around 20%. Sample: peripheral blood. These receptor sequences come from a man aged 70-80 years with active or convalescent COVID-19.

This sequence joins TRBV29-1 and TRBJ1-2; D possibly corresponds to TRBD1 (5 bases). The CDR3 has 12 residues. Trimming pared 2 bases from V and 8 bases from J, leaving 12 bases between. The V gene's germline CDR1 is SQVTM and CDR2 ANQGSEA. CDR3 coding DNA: TGCAGCGTTGAAACGGGGGGAGGAGGCTACACCTTC. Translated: CSVETGGGGYTF.

The chain's CDR3 is CASSPSGTADGYTF. CDR3 bases: TGTGCCAGCTCACCATCCGGGACAGCCGATGGCTACACCTTC. The gene calls are TRBV18 and TRBJ1-2, with 7 bases that match TRBD1. Germline assignment: CDR1 KGHSH and CDR2 LQKENI. This CDR3 has 14 residues. Trimming at V came to 2 bases and at J to 6 bases, leaving 6 bases not matched to a gene.

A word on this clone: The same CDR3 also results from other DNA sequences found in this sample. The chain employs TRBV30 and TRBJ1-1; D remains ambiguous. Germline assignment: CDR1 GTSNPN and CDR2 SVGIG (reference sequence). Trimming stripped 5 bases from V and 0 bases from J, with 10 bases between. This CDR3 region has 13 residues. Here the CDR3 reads CAWGKQLNTEAFF. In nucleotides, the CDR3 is TGTGCCTGGGGGAAGCAATTGAACACTGAAGCTTTCTTT.

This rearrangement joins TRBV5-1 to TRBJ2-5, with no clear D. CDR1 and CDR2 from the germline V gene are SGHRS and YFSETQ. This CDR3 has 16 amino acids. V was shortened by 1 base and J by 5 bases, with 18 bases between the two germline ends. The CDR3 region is CASSLPLGTTGETQYF. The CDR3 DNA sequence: TGCGCCAGCAGCTTGCCCCTCGGCACGACCGGGGAGACCCAGTACTTC.

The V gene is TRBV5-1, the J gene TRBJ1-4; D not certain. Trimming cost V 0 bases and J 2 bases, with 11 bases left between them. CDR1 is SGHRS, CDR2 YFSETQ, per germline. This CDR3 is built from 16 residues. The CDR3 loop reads CASSLDIGGTNEKLFF. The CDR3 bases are TGCGCCAGCAGCTTGGATATCGGAGGGACTAATGAAAAACTGTTTTTT.

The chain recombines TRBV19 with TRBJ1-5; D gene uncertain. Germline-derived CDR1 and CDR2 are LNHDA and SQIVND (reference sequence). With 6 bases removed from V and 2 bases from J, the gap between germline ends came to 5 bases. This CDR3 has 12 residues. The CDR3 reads CASRRGNQPQHF. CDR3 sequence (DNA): TGTGCCAGTAGACGAGGCAATCAGCCCCAGCATTTT.

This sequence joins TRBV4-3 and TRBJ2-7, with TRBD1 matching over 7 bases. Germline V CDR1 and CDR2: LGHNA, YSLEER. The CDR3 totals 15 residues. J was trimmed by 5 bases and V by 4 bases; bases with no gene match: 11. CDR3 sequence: CASSLGTAKLHEQYF. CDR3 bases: TGCGCCAGCAGCCTCGGGACAGCTAAGCTCCACGAGCAGTACTTC.

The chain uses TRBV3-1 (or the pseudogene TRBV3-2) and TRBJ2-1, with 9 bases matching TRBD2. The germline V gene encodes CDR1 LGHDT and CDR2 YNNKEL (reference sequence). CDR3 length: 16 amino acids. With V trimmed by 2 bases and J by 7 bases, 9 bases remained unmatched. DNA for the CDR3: TGTGCCAGCAGCCAACGGATAGCGGGAGAAGGGAATGAGCAGTTCTTC. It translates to CASSQRIAGEGNEQFF.

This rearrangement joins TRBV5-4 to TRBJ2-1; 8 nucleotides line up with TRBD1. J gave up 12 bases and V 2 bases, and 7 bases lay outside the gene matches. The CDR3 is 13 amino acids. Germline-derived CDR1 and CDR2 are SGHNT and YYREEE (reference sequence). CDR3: CASSLRGDRGQFF. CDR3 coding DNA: TGTGCCAGCAGCTTAAGGGGAGACAGGGGGCAGTTCTTC.

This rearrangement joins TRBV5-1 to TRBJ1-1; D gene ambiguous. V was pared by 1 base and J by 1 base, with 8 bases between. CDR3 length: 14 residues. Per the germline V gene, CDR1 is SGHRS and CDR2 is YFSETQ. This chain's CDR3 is CASSLLGGNTEAFF. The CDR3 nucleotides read TGCGCCAGCAGCTTGTTGGGAGGGAACACTGAAGCTTTCTTT.

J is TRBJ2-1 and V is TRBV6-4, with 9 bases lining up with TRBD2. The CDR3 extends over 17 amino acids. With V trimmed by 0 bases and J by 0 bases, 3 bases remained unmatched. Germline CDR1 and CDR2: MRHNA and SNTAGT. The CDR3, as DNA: TGTGCCAGCAGTGACTCGTGGCGGGGGGGCTCCTACAATGAGCAGTTCTTC. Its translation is CASSDSWRGGSYNEQFF.

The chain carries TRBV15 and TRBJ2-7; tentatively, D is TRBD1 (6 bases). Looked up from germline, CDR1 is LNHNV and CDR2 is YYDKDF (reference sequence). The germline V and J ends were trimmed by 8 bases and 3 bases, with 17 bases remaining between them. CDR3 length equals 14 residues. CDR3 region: CATSKPGQNYEQYF. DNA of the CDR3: TGTGCCACCTCCAAGCCGGGACAAAACTACGAGCAGTACTTC.

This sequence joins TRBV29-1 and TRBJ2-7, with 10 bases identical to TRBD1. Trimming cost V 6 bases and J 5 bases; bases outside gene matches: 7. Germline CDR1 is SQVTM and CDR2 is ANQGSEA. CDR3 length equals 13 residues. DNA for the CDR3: TGCAGCGTCGCCGGGACAGGGGCCCACGAGCAGTACTTC. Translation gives CSVAGTGAHEQYF.

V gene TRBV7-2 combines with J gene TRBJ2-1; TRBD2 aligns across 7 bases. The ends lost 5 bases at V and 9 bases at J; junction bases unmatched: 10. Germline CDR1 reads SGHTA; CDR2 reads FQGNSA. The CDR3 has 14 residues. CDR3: CASSPLLLAPEQFF. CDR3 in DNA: TGTGCCAGCAGCCCATTGTTACTAGCGCCTGAGCAGTTCTTC.

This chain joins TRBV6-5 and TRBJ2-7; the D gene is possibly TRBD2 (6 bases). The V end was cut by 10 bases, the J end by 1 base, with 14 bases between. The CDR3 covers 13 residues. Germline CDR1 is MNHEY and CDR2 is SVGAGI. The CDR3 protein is CATNGDCSYEQYF. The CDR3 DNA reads TGTGCCACAAACGGGGACTGTTCCTACGAGCAGTACTTC.